This T cell receptor (beta chain) was profiled in a study of beta chain features in type 1 diabetes. Since all of the isolated RNA was reverse transcribed, expressed TCRB transcripts were what got sequenced. TCRdb's table, derived via immunoSEQ multiplex PCR, lists solely in-frame clones and lacks some. The sample contains 150,000 to 180,000 clones, less than 9.5% of which appear only once. Germline V gives CDR1 GTSNPN, CDR2 SVGIG (reference sequence). This CDR3 is 14 amino acids long. Trimming removed 4 bases from V and 1 base from J, with 10 bases in between. This clonotype originated in a man aged 18-30 years in good health. The sample consisted of central memory CD4+ T cells from blood. The chain joins TRBV30 to TRBJ2-2, with D possibly matching TRBD1 (5 bases). The CDR3 is CAWKETVNTGELFF. In DNA, the CDR3 is TGTGCCTGGAAGGAGACAGTGAACACCGGGGAGCTGTTTTTT.